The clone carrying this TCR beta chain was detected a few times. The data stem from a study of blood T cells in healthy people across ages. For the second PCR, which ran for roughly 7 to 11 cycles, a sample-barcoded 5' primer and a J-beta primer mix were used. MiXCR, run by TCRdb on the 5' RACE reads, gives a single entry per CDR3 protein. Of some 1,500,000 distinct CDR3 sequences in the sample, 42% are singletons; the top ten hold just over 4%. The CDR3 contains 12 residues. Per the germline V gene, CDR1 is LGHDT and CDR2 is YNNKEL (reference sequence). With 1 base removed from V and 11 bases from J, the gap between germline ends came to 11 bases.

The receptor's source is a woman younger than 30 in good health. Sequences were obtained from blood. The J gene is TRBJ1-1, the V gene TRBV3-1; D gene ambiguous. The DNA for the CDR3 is TGTGCCAGCAGCCAAGGCGAGTATGGGGCTTTCTTT. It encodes CASSQGEYGAFF.